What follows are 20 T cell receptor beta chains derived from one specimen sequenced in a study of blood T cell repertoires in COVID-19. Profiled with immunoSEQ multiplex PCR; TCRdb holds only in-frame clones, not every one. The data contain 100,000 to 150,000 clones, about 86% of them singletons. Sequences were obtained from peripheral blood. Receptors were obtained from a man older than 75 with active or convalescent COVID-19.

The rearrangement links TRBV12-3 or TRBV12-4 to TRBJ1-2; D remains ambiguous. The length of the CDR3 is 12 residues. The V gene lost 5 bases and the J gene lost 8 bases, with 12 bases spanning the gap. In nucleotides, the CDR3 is TGTGCCAGCAGTCGCAGTACGTACGGCTACACCTTC. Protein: CASSRSTYGYTF.

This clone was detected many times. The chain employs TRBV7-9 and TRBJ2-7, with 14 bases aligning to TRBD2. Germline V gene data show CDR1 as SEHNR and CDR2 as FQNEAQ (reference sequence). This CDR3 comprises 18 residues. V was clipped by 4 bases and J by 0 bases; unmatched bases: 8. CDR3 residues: CASSSSTSGGDYSYEQYF. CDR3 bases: TGTGCCAGCAGCTCCTCGACTAGCGGGGGGGACTACTCCTACGAGCAGTACTTC. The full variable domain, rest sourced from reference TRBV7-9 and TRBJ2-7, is DTGVSQNPRHKITKRGQNVTFRCDPISEHNRLYWYRQTLGQGPEFLTYFQNEAQLEKSRLLSDRFSAERPKGSFSTLEIQRTEQGDSAMYLCASSSSTSGGDYSYEQYFGPGTRLTVT.

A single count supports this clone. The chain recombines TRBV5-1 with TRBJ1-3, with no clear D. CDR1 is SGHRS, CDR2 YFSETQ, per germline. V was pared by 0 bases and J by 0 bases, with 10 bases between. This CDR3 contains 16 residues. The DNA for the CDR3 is TGCGCCAGCAGCTTGGGCCAGTACACCTCTGGAAACACCATATATTTT. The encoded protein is CASSLGQYTSGNTIYF. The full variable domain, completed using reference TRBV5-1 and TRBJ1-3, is KAGVTQTPRYLIKTRGQQVTLSCSPISGHRSVSWYQQTPGQGLQFLFEYFSETQRNKGNFPGRFSGRQFSNSRSEMNVSTLELGDSALYLCASSLGQYTSGNTIYFGEGSWLTVV.

CDR3 bases: TGTGCCAGTAGTAAACCTCAGGGGGCGCAAGGCTACACCTTC. Protein product: CASSKPQGAQGYTF. The J gene is TRBJ1-2, the V gene TRBV19, with TRBD1 matching 8 bases. Germline lookup yields CDR1 LNHDA and CDR2 SQIVND (reference sequence). V lost 4 bases to trimming and J lost 8 bases; unmatched junction nucleotides: 9. CDR3 length: 14 amino acids.

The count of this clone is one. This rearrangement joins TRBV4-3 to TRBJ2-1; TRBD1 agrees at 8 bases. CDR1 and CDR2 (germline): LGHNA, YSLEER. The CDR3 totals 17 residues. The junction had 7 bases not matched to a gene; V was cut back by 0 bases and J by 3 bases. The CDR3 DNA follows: TGCGCCAGCAGCCAAGACAGGGGGCGAGTGATCTACAATGAGCAGTTCTTC. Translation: CASSQDRGRVIYNEQFF.

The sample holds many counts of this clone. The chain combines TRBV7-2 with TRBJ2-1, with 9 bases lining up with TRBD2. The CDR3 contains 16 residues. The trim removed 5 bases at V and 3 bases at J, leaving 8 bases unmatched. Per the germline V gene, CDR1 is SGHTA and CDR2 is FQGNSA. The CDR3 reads CASSPFGRGGYNEQFF. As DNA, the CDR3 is TGTGCCAGCAGCCCATTCGGGCGGGGGGGCTACAATGAGCAGTTCTTC.

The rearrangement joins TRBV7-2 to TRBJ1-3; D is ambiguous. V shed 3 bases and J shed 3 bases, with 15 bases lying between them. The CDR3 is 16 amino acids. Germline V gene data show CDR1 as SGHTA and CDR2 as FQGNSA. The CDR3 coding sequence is TGTGCCAGCAGCTTGATACAGCCTTCCAGTGGAAACACCATATATTTT. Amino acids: CASSLIQPSSGNTIYF. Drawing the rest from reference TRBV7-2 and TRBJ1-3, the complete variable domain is GAGVSQSPSNKVTEKGKDVELRCDPISGHTALYWYRQSLGQGLEFLIYFQGNSAPDKSGLPSDRFSAERTGGSVSTLTIQRTQQEDSAVYLCASSLIQPSSGNTIYFGEGSWLTVV.

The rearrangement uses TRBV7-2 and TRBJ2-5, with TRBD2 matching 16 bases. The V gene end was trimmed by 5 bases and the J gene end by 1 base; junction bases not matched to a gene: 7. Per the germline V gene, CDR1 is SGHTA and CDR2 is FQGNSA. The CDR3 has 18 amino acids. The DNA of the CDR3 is TGTGCCAGCAGCCACACCGGGACTAGCGGGGGGGGCCAAGAGACCCAGTACTTC. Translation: CASSHTGTSGGGQETQYF.

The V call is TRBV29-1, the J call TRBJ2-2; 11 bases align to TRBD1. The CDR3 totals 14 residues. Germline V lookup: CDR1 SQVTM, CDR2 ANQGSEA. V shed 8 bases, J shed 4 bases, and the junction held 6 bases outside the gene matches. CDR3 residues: CSSRTGGSTGELFF. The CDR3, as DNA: TGCAGCTCAAGGACAGGGGGCAGCACCGGGGAGCTGTTTTTT.

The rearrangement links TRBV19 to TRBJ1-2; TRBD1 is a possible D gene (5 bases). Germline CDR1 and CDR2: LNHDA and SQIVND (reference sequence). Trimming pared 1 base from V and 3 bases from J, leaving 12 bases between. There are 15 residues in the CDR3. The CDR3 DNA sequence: TGTGCCAGTAGTATAGTGTTACAGGCCTACTATGGCTACACCTTC. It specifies CASSIVLQAYYGYTF.

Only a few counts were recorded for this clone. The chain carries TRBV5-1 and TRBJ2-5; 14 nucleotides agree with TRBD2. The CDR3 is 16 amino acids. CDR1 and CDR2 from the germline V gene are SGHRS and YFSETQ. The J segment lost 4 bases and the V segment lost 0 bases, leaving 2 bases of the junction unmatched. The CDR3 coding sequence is TGCGCCAGCAGCTTGGCTGGGACTAGCGGGGGAGAGACCCAGTACTTC. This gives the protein CASSLAGTSGGETQYF.

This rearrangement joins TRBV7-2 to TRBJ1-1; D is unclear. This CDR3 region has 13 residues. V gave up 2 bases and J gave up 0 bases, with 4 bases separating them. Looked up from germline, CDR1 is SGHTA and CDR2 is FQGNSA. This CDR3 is CASSLHMNTEAFF. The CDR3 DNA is TGTGCCAGCAGCTTACACATGAACACTGAAGCTTTCTTT.

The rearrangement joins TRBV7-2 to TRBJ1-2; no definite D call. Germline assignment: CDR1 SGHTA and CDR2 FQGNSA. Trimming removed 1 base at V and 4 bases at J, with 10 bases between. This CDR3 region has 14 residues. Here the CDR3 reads CASSLDRGSYGYTF. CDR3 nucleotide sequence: TGTGCCAGCAGCTTAGATCGGGGTAGCTATGGCTACACCTTC.

The CDR3 spells CASRRSGGAEETQYF. For the CDR3, the DNA is TGCGCCAGCAGGAGAAGCGGGGGGGCTGAGGAGACCCAGTACTTC. V is TRBV5-1 and J is TRBJ2-5, with 10 positions matching TRBD2. The CDR3 sequence is 15 residues long. V was pared by 5 bases and J by 5 bases, with 9 bases of the junction left unmatched. Per the germline V gene, CDR1 is SGHRS and CDR2 is YFSETQ.

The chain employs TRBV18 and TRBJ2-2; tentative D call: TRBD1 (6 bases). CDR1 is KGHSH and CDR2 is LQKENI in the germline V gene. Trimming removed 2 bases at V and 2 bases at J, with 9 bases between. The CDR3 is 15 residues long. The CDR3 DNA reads TGTGCCAGCTCACCAAACAGGGTAAACACCGGGGAGCTGTTTTTT. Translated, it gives CASSPNRVNTGELFF. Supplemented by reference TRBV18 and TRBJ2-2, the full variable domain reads NAGVMQNPRHLVRRRGQEARLRCSPMKGHSHVYWYRQLPEEGLKFMVYLQKENIIDESGMPKERFSAEFPKEGPSILRIQQVVRGDSAAYFCASSPNRVNTGELFFGEGSRLTVL.

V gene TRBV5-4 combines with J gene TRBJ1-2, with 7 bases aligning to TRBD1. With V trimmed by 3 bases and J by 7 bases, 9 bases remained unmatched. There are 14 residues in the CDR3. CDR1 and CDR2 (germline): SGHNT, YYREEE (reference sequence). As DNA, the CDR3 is TGTGCCAGCAGCTCCCGGACAGGACCTAGTGGCTACACCTTC. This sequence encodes CASSSRTGPSGYTF. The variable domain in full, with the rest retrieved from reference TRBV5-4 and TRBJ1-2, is ETGVTQSPTHLIKTRGQQVTLRCSSQSGHNTVSWYQQALGQGPQFIFQYYREEENGRGNFPPRFSGLQFPNYSSELNVNALELDDSALYLCASSSRTGPSGYTFGSGTRLTVV.

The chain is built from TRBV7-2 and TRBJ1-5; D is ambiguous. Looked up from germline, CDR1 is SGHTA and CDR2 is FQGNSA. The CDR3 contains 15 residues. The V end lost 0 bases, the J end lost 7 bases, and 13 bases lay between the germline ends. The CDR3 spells CASSLAWQVNQPQHF. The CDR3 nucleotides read TGTGCCAGCAGCTTAGCGTGGCAGGTCAACCAGCCCCAGCATTTT.

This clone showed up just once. This chain's CDR3 is CASSHRLVGTGELFF. Here the CDR3 DNA reads TGTGCCAGCAGCCACCGACTAGTTGGCACCGGGGAGCTGTTTTTT. The gene calls are TRBV7-8 and TRBJ2-2, with D maybe TRBD2 (6 bases). V was cut by 5 bases and J by 4 bases, with 14 bases left in between. Germline V gene sequence: CDR1 SGHVS, CDR2 FQNEAQ. The length of the CDR3 is 15 residues.

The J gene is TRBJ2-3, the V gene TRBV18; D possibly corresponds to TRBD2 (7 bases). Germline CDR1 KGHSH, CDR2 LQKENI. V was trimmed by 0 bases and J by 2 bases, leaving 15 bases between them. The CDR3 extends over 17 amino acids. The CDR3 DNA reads TGTGCCAGCTCACCACCGAAAGGGGGGGGGAACACAGATACGCAGTATTTT. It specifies CASSPPKGGGNTDTQYF.

The CDR3: CASSSQGSQYF. CDR3 DNA: TGTGCCAGCAGTTCACAGGGTTCTCAGTATTTT. J is TRBJ2-3 and V is TRBV27, with TRBD1 as a possible D gene (6 bases). Germline V gene sequence: CDR1 MNHEY, CDR2 SMNVEV (reference sequence). Trimming left V 4 bases short and J 12 bases short, with 11 bases between. The CDR3 consists of 11 residues.